This entry concerns a single T cell receptor (beta chain). It lacks a known antigen. No qualities accompany the bases; no much larger clone lies one base away. The cohort was made up of about 610 healthy bone marrow donors. Cohort members were all nominally healthy when sampled, although unrecorded immune exposures were likely present. The donor tested CMV seronegative, placing the donor among the 350 or so seronegative members of the cohort. Every donor gave a peripheral blood sample, and the peripheral blood mononuclear cells from that sample were used for TCR beta sequencing. The Qiagen DNeasy Blood Extraction Kit was used to extract genomic DNA from the blood cell samples. Library preparation was by the immunoSEQ multiplex PCR assay. For the multiplex PCR, a mixture combining 60 forward primers for TCR Vbeta segments and 13 reverse primers for TCR Jbeta segments was used. The CDR3 region of rearranged TCR beta genes was amplified from genomic DNA by a multiplex PCR assay. The Illumina HiSeq System was used to sequence the amplified TCR beta libraries as 87-base-pair reads. Processing in the source paper ran as follows. A later analysis counted about 80 million unique TCR beta chains across the 650 to 700 repertoires, and some 11 million of these chains were shared by at least two donors. To remove PCR and sequencing errors, raw reads were error-corrected and collapsed into unique sequences using a nearest-neighbor algorithm that merged closely related sequences. V, D and J gene segments were assigned by aligning CDR3 sequences to IMGT reference sequences. For a sequence to be retained, a match of at least six nucleotides to both a V gene segment and a J gene segment was required. Rearrangements were classified as productive when the CDR3 lacked stop codons and remained in frame with V and J, and all other rearrangements were classified as non-productive. CDR3 was defined according to IMGT convention as the region running from the second conserved V-encoded cysteine to the conserved J-encoded phenylalanine. In an earlier analysis of approximately 500 of the donors, sequences lacking an unambiguous match to a single V gene segment were excluded. An earlier analysis of 500 to 600 of the donors classified V segments as functional when productive rearrangements were above 56.7% and as segregating when the standard deviation between donors was above 5%. To diagnose cytomegalovirus status from the catalog of TCR beta chain sequences, a statistical classification framework was built. In a later analysis, V and J genes were assigned by comparing TCR nucleotide sequences against IMGT/GENE-DB human TR gene sequences. The TCRdist pipeline was used in a later analysis to assign CDR3 sequences and most-parsimonious VDJ recombination scenarios. In a later analysis, each TCR beta chain was defined by its CDR3 amino acid sequence together with its V-gene family, and reads without a unique V-gene family were excluded. In a later analysis, a few hundred highly shared, low-generation-probability nucleotide sequences were removed to address suspected cross-contamination and a sequencing artifact. A later analysis calculated a clonal expansion index for each public chain from normalized within-repertoire ranks of inferred template counts. In a later analysis, generation probabilities were computed using a VDJ recombination model fitted to out-of-frame rearrangements, and the results were checked against IGoR. Hypergeometric tests were used in a later analysis to score TCR-TCR, TCR-HLA and TCR-CMV co-occurrence, with a repertoire-size bias correction applied to the TCR pairs. To estimate false discovery rates, a later analysis permuted the HLA or CMV assignments 20 times. In a later analysis, co-occurring TCRs were grouped using DBSCAN, and TCRdist sequence similarity was added for clustering within HLA-allele-positive subsets. Repertoires with fewer than 30,000 or more than 120,000 public chains were left out of co-occurrence clustering, as were five repertoires with anomalous nucleotide sharing. The table was pulled from immuneACCESS by TCRdb, which kept in-frame rearrangements only. Such tables lose some clones; where checked, under half of the loss comes from unresolved V genes, and the rest has no known cause. V and J calls and clone size are copied from that table; D and trimming were computed from the DNA. This sample has about 110,000 clones in its table, and roughly 80% of those were observed once. The ten biggest clones cover 2% to 2.5% of the sample.

Including cysteine and phenylalanine, the CDR3 has 14 amino acids. Only the CDR3 region is kept as DNA, spanning 42 bases read in frame from base 1. V loses 6 bases of germline sequence and J loses 5 bases, and the interval between the two ends is 16 bases. Looking up the germline V gene yields CDR1 SNHLY and CDR2 FYNNEI. The entry originates in a study of cytomegalovirus exposure and HLA in healthy donors (dated by TCRdb to 2016 to 2017). Looking at the study overall: According to an earlier analysis of 550 to 750 of the donors, some 180 million T cells yielded roughly 110 million unique TCR beta sequences and approximately 300 Gb of sequence data. The later analysis used no new phenotypic data to find candidate immune exposures, relying instead on TCR beta sequences and their occurrence across donors. Genome-wide SNP genotypes for about 65% of the 666 donors were used in a later genetic analysis, which treated that subset as a discovery cohort. The study aimed to test whether cataloging public T cell receptors could reveal signatures of past pathogen exposure. Both class I and class II loci were covered by HLA typing, at four-digit resolution. In addition to the first cohort of roughly 700 subjects, a separate validation cohort of about 120 different subjects was used. Because of strong linkage in the cohort, 4 to 6 DR-DQ haplotypes were treated as single units for association and clustering. Of the roughly 400 genotyped donors, 81% were placed in the genetic ancestry cluster associated with self-reported Caucasian donors. Every discovery cohort repertoire had been produced on one sequencing platform. Donor age, sex, ethnicity and CMV serostatus were compiled alongside the repertoire data. The number of donors typed differed by locus, with roughly 620-630 for A, B, C, DRB1 and DQB1, roughly 520 for DQA1, approximately 580 for DPA1, and some 440 for DPB1. An early release covering around 630 HLA-typed donors comprised 250 to 350 gigabases of sequencing data and 65 million to 100 million unique TCR sequences. On average, roughly 250,000 unique TCR beta nucleotide sequences were sequenced per donor among fewer than 500 genotyped donors of the cohort, with roughly 18% of those sequences being non-productive. To predict cytomegalovirus infection status, the study combined high-throughput TCR immunosequencing, statistical association of individual TCRs with disease status, and machine learning. The study profiled the T cell repertoires of 500 to 800 subjects by immunosequencing and related them to cytomegalovirus serostatus. In an earlier analysis of roughly 540 of the donors, high-throughput TCR beta sequencing was used to judge whether each TCR beta V gene segment behaved as functional or pseudogenic. In a later analysis, previously published TCR beta repertoires from 666 donors were re-analyzed and high-resolution HLA genotyping was added so that TCR occurrence patterns could be studied. Here is what the overall study found, with its caveats: The presence/absence analyses assumed that sequencing depth was roughly uniform across donors, and that assumption may not be true. A group of highly shared sequence variants was considered likely to be a technical artifact of the sequencing pipeline. The earlier analysis of approximately 590 of the donors excluded roughly 17 rarely observed V segments, including chromosome 9 orphons, because counts were too low. In vitro tests confirmed that a few of the cytomegalovirus-associated TCR beta chains recognize cytomegalovirus antigens. Correlated functional status among segregating V segments might be attributable to linkage disequilibrium, but an unknown experimental factor could not be ruled out. Most TCR sequences were seen in very few donors, while some public TCRs were found in many individuals. The cohort was sequenced for TCR beta chains only, and without alpha or paired-chain data the features that could be detected were limited. According to a later analysis, most CMV-associated TCR beta chains appeared to be HLA-restricted, and the HLA associations seemed to be driven largely by CMV exposure. The authors suggested that the approach could potentially be generalized to other disease states and immunological phenotypes. Assigning TCR associations to individual alleles was difficult when HLA alleles, especially DR and DQ, strongly co-occurred. Specific HLA alleles were associated with some 15,000 TCR beta sequences at a false discovery rate of 0.05 in a later analysis. In a later analysis, TCR association rates were found to vary across HLA loci, with the most associated TCRs seen for DRB1 alleles and the fewest for HLA-C alleles. Compared with the roughly 700-donor mean, donors in an Asian-associated ancestry cluster had fewer N-insertions in productive TCRs, according to a later genetic analysis. A later genetic analysis associated a missense DCLRE1C variant with V-gene and J-gene trimming of TCR beta chains, and an independent cohort replicated the association. In a later analysis, several top co-occurrence clusters were reported to appear linked to parvovirus B19, influenza, CMV and Epstein-Barr virus. A total of 150 or so TCR beta chains were listed by the study as associated with cytomegalovirus. A further reported finding was that TCR beta sequences accurately predicted the HLA-A and HLA-B alleles for most subjects in the first cohort. For the cohort, immune exposure information was limited to CMV serostatus. Compared with equally common non-associated chains, HLA-associated TCR beta chains in a later analysis were more clonally expanded and had lower generation probabilities. In both the original and validation cohorts, the classifier was reported to diagnose cytomegalovirus status with high specificity and sensitivity. An earlier analysis of approximately 500 of the donors showed that most TCR beta V segments appeared in productive rearrangements either about 90% or about 30% of the time, which broadly matched IMGT annotations. Because HLA typing was unavailable for some donors at each locus, only the typed subset was used in association tests. Some IMGT-functional V segments, including TRBV6-2 and TRBV6-3, could not be distinguished by the 87-base-pair reads and were therefore excluded.

In this chain, TRBV2 is recombined with TRBJ1-1; a confident D gene designation cannot be given. This sequence was found in a man aged 25 to 45 in good health and CMV-seronegative. Sequencing was carried out using PBMCs. The CDR3 in this case is CASRYRIEGTEAFF. The sequence in DNA is TGTGCCAGCAGATACCGTATAGAGGGTACTGAAGCTTTCTTT.